This T cell receptor beta chain stems from a study of blood T cell repertoires in COVID-19. Across the whole study: Whether acute or convalescent, the COVID-19 samples came from the United States, Italy and Spain.

This table comes from immunoSEQ multiplex PCR, and its TCRdb copy is limited to in-frame clones, with some not included. This sample has roughly 180,000 clones; approximately 80% occur once, and the top ten carry 11%. Each participant's cohort was designated according to participant-reported clinical history. CDR1 and CDR2 from the germline V gene are PRHDT and FYEKMQ (reference sequence). Trimming took 0 bases from V and 0 from J, leaving 9 bases between them. The CDR3 totals 15 residues. In its sample, this clone was seen a few times. Sequences were obtained from PBMCs or T cells enriched from blood (not recorded which). The source of this sequence is a man aged 50 to 59 who had recovered from COVID-19. This sequence joins TRBV13 and TRBJ2-7; D is undetermined. The CDR3 here is CASSLGARNSYEQYF. The DNA for the CDR3 is TGTGCCAGCAGCTTAGGCGCGAGGAACTCCTACGAGCAGTACTTC.